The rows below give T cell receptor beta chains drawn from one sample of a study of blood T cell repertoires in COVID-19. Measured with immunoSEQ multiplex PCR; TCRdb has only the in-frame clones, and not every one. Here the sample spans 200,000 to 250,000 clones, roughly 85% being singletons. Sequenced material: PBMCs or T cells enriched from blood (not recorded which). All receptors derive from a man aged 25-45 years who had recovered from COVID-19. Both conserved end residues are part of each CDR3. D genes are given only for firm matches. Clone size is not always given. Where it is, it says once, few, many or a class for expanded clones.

CDR3aa: CASSIDGGPGPQHF; CDR3nt: TGTGCCAGTAGTATAGATGGGGGCCCAGGGCCCCAGCATTTT; abundance: .; j_gene: TRBJ1-5; d_gene: .; v_gene: TRBV19
CDR3aa: CASSRDSGNTIYF; CDR3nt: TGTGCCAGCAGCCGGGACTCTGGAAACACCATATATTTT; abundance: .; j_gene: TRBJ1-3; d_gene: .; v_gene: TRBV6-5
CDR3aa: CASSQLLAIGSAQYF; CDR3nt: TGCGCCAGCAGCCAATTACTAGCGATCGGTTCCGCGCAGTACTTC; abundance: .; j_gene: TRBJ2-7; d_gene: TRBD2; v_gene: TRBV4-1
CDR3aa: CASSLAGGLDSGANVLTF; CDR3nt: TGTGCCAGCAGCTTGGCTGGAGGACTCGACTCTGGGGCCAACGTCCTGACTTTC; abundance: .; j_gene: TRBJ2-6; d_gene: .; v_gene: TRBV5-5
CDR3aa: CASSLGGEKLFF; CDR3nt: TGCGCCAGCAGTCTGGGAGGGGAAAAACTGTTTTTT; abundance: once; j_gene: TRBJ1-4; d_gene: .; v_gene: TRBV5-1
CDR3aa: CASSLVGGVTEAFF; CDR3nt: TGCGCCAGCAGCTTGGTCGGGGGGGTCACTGAAGCTTTCTTT; abundance: .; j_gene: TRBJ1-1; d_gene: .; v_gene: TRBV5-1
CDR3aa: CASSSKTGEKLFF; CDR3nt: TGTGCCAGCAGCTCAAAGACAGGTGAAAAACTGTTTTTT; abundance: .; j_gene: TRBJ1-4; d_gene: .; v_gene: TRBV7-2
CDR3aa: CASSRQFINEKLFF; CDR3nt: TGTGCCAGTAGTAGACAGTTTATTAATGAAAAACTGTTTTTT; abundance: once; j_gene: TRBJ1-4; d_gene: .; v_gene: TRBV19
CDR3aa: CASSPPTYEQFF; CDR3nt: TGTGCCAGCAGCCCACCAACATATGAGCAGTTCTTC; abundance: .; j_gene: TRBJ2-1; d_gene: .; v_gene: TRBV7-9
CDR3aa: CASSLSVKISAYSNQPQHF; CDR3nt: TGTGCCAGCAGTTTATCCGTAAAAATTAGCGCGTATAGCAATCAGCCCCAGCATTTT; abundance: .; j_gene: TRBJ1-5; d_gene: .; v_gene: TRBV28
CDR3aa: CASSLDGGVTF; CDR3nt: TGTGCCAGTAGCCTGGACGGGGGAGTAACCTTT; abundance: .; j_gene: TRBJ1-1; d_gene: .; v_gene: TRBV19
CDR3aa: CASSITGNPQHF; CDR3nt: TGTGCCAGCAGCATCACAGGGAATCCCCAGCATTTT; abundance: .; j_gene: TRBJ1-5; d_gene: .; v_gene: TRBV25-1
CDR3aa: CASSPGTGEYEQYF; CDR3nt: TGTGCCAGCAGTCCCGGGACAGGAGAATACGAGCAGTACTTC; abundance: .; j_gene: TRBJ2-7; d_gene: TRBD1; v_gene: TRBV27
CDR3aa: CASSVTGVSTDTQYF; CDR3nt: TGTGCCAGTAGTGTCACAGGGGTGAGCACAGATACGCAGTATTTT; abundance: .; j_gene: TRBJ2-3; d_gene: TRBD1; v_gene: TRBV19
CDR3aa: CARPAGFYGYTF; CDR3nt: TGTGCCAGACCCGCGGGGTTTTATGGCTACACCTTC; abundance: .; j_gene: TRBJ1-2; d_gene: .; v_gene: TRBV6-8
CDR3aa: CASSPFRVTYSYEQYF; CDR3nt: TGTGCCAGCTCACCATTCAGGGTAACATACTCCTACGAGCAGTACTTC; abundance: .; j_gene: TRBJ2-7; d_gene: .; v_gene: TRBV18
CDR3aa: CASSLQGGSNTEAFF; CDR3nt: TGTGCCAGTAGTCTTCAAGGGGGCTCAAACACTGAAGCTTTCTTT; abundance: .; j_gene: TRBJ1-1; d_gene: TRBD1; v_gene: TRBV19
CDR3aa: CASSVGLRHNNEKLFF; CDR3nt: TGTGCCAGCAGCGTAGGTTTAAGACATAATAATGAAAAACTGTTTTTT; abundance: .; j_gene: TRBJ1-4; d_gene: .; v_gene: TRBV9
CDR3aa: CASSQTASGSSYEQYF; CDR3nt: TGTGCCAGCAGTCAAACGGCTAGCGGGAGCTCCTACGAGCAGTACTTC; abundance: .; j_gene: TRBJ2-7; d_gene: TRBD2; v_gene: TRBV3-1/TRBV3-2
CDR3aa: CASSRGEDNEQFF; CDR3nt: TGTGCCAGCAGCCGGGGGGAGGACAATGAGCAGTTCTTC; abundance: .; j_gene: TRBJ2-1; d_gene: TRBD2; v_gene: TRBV7-9
CDR3aa: CASSKVRQPRIRPYEQYF; CDR3nt: TGTGCCAGCAGCAAAGTCCGACAGCCTAGGATTCGACCTTACGAGCAGTACTTC; abundance: once; j_gene: TRBJ2-7; d_gene: .; v_gene: TRBV21-1
CDR3aa: CASRSQGANTEAFF; CDR3nt: TGTGCCAGCAGATCACAGGGGGCGAACACTGAAGCTTTCTTT; abundance: .; j_gene: TRBJ1-1; d_gene: TRBD1; v_gene: TRBV6-6
CDR3aa: CASSKTVTYEQYF; CDR3nt: TGTGCCAGTAGTAAAACTGTAACCTACGAGCAGTACTTC; abundance: .; j_gene: TRBJ2-7; d_gene: .; v_gene: TRBV19
CDR3aa: CATRRGGNTGELFF; CDR3nt: TGTGCCACACGTCGAGGGGGGAACACCGGGGAGCTGTTTTTT; abundance: .; j_gene: TRBJ2-2; d_gene: .; v_gene: TRBV4-2
CDR3aa: CASRPGLAGGHDEQFF; CDR3nt: TGTGCCAGCAGGCCCGGACTAGCGGGGGGGCATGATGAGCAGTTCTTC; abundance: .; j_gene: TRBJ2-1; d_gene: TRBD2; v_gene: TRBV2
CDR3aa: CASNSEGSGYTF; CDR3nt: TGTGCCAGCAATTCCGAGGGCTCTGGCTACACCTTC; abundance: .; j_gene: TRBJ1-2; d_gene: .; v_gene: TRBV6-4
CDR3aa: CASISSDRQAFF; CDR3nt: TGTGCCAGCATCTCAAGCGACAGGCAAGCTTTCTTT; abundance: few; j_gene: TRBJ1-1; d_gene: .; v_gene: TRBV6-5